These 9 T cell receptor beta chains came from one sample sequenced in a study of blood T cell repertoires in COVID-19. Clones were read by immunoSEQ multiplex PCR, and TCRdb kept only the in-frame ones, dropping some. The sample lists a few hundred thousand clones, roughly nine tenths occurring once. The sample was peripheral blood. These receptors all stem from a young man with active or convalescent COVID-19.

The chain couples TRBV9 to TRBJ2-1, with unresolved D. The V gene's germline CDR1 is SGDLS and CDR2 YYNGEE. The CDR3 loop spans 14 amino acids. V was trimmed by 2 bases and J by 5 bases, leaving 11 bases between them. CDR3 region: CASSVRAFDNEQFF. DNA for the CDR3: TGTGCCAGCAGCGTCCGAGCCTTCGACAATGAGCAGTTCTTC.

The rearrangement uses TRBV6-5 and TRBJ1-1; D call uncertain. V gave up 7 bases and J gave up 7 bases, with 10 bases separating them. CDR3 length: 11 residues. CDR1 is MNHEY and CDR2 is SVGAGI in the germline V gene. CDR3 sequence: CASTRSGEAFF. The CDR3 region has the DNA TGTGCCAGCACCCGCAGTGGTGAAGCTTTCTTT.

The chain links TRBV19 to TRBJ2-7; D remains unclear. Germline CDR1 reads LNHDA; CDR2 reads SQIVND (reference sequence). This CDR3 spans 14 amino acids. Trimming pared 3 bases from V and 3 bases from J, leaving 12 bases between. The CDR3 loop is CASSMGTAGYEQYF. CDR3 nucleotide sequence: TGTGCCAGTAGTATGGGTACAGCAGGCTACGAGCAGTACTTC.

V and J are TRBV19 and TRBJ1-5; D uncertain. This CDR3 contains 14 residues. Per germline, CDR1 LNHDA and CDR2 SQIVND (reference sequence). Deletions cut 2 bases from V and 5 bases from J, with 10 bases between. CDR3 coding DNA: TGTGCCAGTAGTATATGGGCCCAATATCAGCCCCAGCATTTT. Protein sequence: CASSIWAQYQPQHF.

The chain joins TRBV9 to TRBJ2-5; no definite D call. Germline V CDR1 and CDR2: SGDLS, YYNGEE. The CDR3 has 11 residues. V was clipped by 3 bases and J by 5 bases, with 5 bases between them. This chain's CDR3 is CASSAGETQYF. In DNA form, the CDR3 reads TGTGCCAGCAGCGCCGGGGAGACCCAGTACTTC.

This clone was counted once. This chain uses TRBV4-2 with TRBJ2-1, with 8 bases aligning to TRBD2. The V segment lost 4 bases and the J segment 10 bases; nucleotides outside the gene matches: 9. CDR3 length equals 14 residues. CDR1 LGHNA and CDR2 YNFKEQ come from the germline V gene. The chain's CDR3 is CASSLAGGPPEQFF. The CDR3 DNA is TGTGCCAGCAGCCTGGCGGGAGGCCCCCCGGAGCAGTTCTTC.

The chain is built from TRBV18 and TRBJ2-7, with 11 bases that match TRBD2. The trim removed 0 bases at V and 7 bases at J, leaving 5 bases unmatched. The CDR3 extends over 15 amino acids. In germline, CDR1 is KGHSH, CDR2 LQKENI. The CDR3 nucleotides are TGTGCCAGCTCACCACCCAATCTAGCGGGAGGTGAGCAGTACTTC. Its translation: CASSPPNLAGGEQYF.

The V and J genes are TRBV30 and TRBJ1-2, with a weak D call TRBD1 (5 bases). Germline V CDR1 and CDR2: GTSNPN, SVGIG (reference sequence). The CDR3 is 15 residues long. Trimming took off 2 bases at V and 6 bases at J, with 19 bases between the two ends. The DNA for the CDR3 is TGTGCCTGGAGTTTGGGGGAGGGATTTATTGATGGCTACACCTTC. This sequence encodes CAWSLGEGFIDGYTF. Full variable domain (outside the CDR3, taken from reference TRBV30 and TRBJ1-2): SQTIHQWPATLVQPVGSPLSLECTVEGTSNPNLYWYRQAAGRGLQLLFYSVGIGQISSEVPQNLSASRPQDRQFILSSKKLLLSDSGFYLCAWSLGEGFIDGYTFGSGTRLTVV.

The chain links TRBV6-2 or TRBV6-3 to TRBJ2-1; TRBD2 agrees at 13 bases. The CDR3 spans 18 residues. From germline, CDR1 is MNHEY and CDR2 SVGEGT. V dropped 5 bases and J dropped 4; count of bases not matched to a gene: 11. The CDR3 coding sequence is TGTGCCAGCAGTAAAGGGGGGACTAGCGGGACCCTTTACAATGAGCAGTTCTTC. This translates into CASSKGGTSGTLYNEQFF.